Listed here is a single TCR beta chain. The antigen is undetermined. As part of library construction, unique molecular identifiers were attached to individual cDNA molecules. Each CDR3 protein is one row after TCRdb ran MiXCR on the 5' RACE reads. The profile covers around 70,000 distinct CDR3 sequences, with roughly 10% appearing a single time and approximately 5.9% taken by the ten largest. The record originates from a study of early T cells in non-severe SARS-CoV-2 infection. Germline V gives CDR1 KGHSH, CDR2 LQKENI. The CDR3 extends over 11 amino acids. Trimming removed 6 bases from V and 4 bases from J, with 7 bases in between. General observations from the study: Lookups in VDJdb leaned toward anti-spike CD8 responses and missed private and CD4 specificities.

The receptor was isolated from an adult who was a healthcare worker with PCR-confirmed SARS-CoV-2 infection or an uninfected control (not recorded which). Sequenced material: whole blood. V usage is TRBV18 and J usage is TRBJ2-7; D possibly uses TRBD1 or TRBD2 (5 bases each). CDR3 amino acids: CASSGVYEQYF. CDR3 coding DNA: TGTGCCAGCTCGGGGGTTTACGAGCAGTACTTC.